Sequencing of this TCR beta chain was carried out in a study of blood T cell repertoires in COVID-19. On the study more broadly: The United States, Italy and Spain were the sources of the acute and convalescent COVID-19 samples. PBMCs, B-cell-depleted T cells, or T cells were the source of the cDNA or gDNA that made up the material.

After removal of 6 bases from V and 2 bases from J, the junction contained 8 bases not matched to a gene. Germline-derived CDR1 and CDR2 are LNHDA and SQIVND (reference sequence). This CDR3 has 15 residues. Methods used by the authors: How many nucleated cells were present was estimated from reference gene primer amplification. The assay was immunoSEQ multiplex PCR, and TCRdb's table has in-frame clones only and misses some. The DNA was the basis for D and trimming; V, J and clone size are from that table. The profile shows about 42,000 clones, approximately 80% of them singletons. The TCR was taken from a middle-aged man with active COVID-19. V gene TRBV19 combines with J gene TRBJ2-7, with TRBD1 identical over 9 bases. The specimen was peripheral blood. The CDR3 spells CASRHKGQGAYEQYF. CDR3 bases: TGTGCCAGTAGACATAAGGGACAGGGAGCCTACGAGCAGTACTTC.